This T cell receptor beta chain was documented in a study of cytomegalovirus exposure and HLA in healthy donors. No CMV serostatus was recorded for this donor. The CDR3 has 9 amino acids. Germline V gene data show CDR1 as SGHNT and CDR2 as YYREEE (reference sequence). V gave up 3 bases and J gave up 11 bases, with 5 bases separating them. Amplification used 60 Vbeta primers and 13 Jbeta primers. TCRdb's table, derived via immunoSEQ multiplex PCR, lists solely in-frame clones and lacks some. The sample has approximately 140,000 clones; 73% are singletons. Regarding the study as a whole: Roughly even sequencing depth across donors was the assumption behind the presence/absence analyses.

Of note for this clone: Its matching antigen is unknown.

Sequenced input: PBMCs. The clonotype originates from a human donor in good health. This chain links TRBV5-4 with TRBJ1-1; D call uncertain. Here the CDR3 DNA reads TGTGCCAGCAGCTGGGCTGCTTTCTTT. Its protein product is CASSWAAFF.